This entry describes one T cell receptor (beta chain). Its target is not known. The authors distributed each subset's genomic DNA evenly over several immunoSEQ plates. Assay: immunoSEQ multiplex PCR; the TCRdb copy retains only in-frame clones and omits some. Of about 2.1 million clones listed, 85% to 95% are singletons. Positively selected for CCR7, the CD45RO-negative cells used as naive CD8 cells excluded terminally differentiated effector memory CD45RA+ cells. This sample stems from a study of shared clonotypes between healthy human individuals. Looking at the study overall: CD4 naive and CD4 memory each took three plates per donor, while CD8 naive took two and CD8 memory one. Findings and limits, study-wide: Compared with clonotypes that all four donors shared, non-shared clonotypes had lower generation probabilities.

Germline-derived CDR1 and CDR2 are WSHSY and SAAADI. The CDR3 covers 14 residues. Trimming took off 4 bases at V and 5 bases at J, with 12 bases between the two ends. The V call is TRBV10-2, the J call TRBJ2-1, with D maybe TRBD2 (5 bases). The sequencing sample was made of naive CD8+ T cells from PBMCs. This sequence was found in a man between 18 and 35 years old in good health. Some clones in this sample may be carry-over from other donors' samples. In DNA form, the CDR3 reads TGCGCCAGCAGTGCTGTAGCGCCGAACAATGAGCAGTTCTTC. It codes for CASSAVAPNNEQFF.